This T cell receptor beta chain was captured in a study of human T cells and chemical hapten exposure. About the research overall: Per-sample TCR yield variability stemmed mainly from small pooled library volume differences.

Time point: patch test 2, 6 weeks after DPC sensitization. The treatment was: therapeutic diphenylcyclopropenone sensitization with weekly scalp DPC. The library attached unique molecular identifiers to individual cDNA molecules. TCRdb used MiXCR to reprocess the RACE reads, holding one entry per CDR3 protein. Here the sample spans approximately 350,000 distinct CDR3 sequences, about 6% being singletons. In regard to this clonotype: What it binds is not known.

This CDR3 comprises 13 residues. V was pared by 6 bases and J by 2 bases, with 12 bases between. The germline V gene encodes CDR1 SQVTM and CDR2 ANQGSEA. Whole-study findings and limits: TCRs at high frequency, those above 1 in 1000, did not change with DPC sensitization. Patch test score tracked positively with PT1 expanded TCR counts.

Sequencing was performed on whole blood, taken in connection with sensitization to the hapten diphenylcyclopropenone (DPC). This chain uses TRBV29-1 with TRBJ2-3, with D tentatively TRBD1 or TRBD2 (6 bases each). This TCR came from a woman aged 18-29 years with alopecia areata. Some clones in this sample may be carry-over from other donors' samples. The CDR3 here is CSVGGRDTDTQYF. CDR3 coding DNA: TGCAGCGTGGGGGGCCGGGACACAGATACGCAGTATTTT.